What follows describes a single T cell receptor (beta chain). Antigen: not known. This sample was included in a study of cytomegalovirus exposure and HLA in healthy donors. Study-wide background: For the approximately 400 genotyped donors, 80% to 90% fell within the Caucasian-associated ancestry cluster.

The germline CDR1 and CDR2 sequences are LNHDA and SQIVND (reference sequence). The CDR3 runs to 15 residues. V was clipped by 4 bases and J by 0 bases, with 12 bases between them. Vbeta (60) and Jbeta (13) primers were used in the PCR. Some clones are missing from TCRdb's copy, which holds only in-frame ones; the method was immunoSEQ multiplex PCR. This table holds about 140,000 clones, over 60% found once. Findings of the study overall: A later analysis linked a missense variant in DCLRE1C to the trimming of TCR beta V and J genes.

The chain is built from TRBV19 and TRBJ2-5; D gene unclear. The sequence came from a male donor in good health and CMV-seropositive. Sequenced sample: PBMCs. In DNA form, the CDR3 reads TGTGCCAGTAGTACCTCCATCCTAAACCAAGAGACCCAGTACTTC. Protein: CASSTSILNQETQYF.